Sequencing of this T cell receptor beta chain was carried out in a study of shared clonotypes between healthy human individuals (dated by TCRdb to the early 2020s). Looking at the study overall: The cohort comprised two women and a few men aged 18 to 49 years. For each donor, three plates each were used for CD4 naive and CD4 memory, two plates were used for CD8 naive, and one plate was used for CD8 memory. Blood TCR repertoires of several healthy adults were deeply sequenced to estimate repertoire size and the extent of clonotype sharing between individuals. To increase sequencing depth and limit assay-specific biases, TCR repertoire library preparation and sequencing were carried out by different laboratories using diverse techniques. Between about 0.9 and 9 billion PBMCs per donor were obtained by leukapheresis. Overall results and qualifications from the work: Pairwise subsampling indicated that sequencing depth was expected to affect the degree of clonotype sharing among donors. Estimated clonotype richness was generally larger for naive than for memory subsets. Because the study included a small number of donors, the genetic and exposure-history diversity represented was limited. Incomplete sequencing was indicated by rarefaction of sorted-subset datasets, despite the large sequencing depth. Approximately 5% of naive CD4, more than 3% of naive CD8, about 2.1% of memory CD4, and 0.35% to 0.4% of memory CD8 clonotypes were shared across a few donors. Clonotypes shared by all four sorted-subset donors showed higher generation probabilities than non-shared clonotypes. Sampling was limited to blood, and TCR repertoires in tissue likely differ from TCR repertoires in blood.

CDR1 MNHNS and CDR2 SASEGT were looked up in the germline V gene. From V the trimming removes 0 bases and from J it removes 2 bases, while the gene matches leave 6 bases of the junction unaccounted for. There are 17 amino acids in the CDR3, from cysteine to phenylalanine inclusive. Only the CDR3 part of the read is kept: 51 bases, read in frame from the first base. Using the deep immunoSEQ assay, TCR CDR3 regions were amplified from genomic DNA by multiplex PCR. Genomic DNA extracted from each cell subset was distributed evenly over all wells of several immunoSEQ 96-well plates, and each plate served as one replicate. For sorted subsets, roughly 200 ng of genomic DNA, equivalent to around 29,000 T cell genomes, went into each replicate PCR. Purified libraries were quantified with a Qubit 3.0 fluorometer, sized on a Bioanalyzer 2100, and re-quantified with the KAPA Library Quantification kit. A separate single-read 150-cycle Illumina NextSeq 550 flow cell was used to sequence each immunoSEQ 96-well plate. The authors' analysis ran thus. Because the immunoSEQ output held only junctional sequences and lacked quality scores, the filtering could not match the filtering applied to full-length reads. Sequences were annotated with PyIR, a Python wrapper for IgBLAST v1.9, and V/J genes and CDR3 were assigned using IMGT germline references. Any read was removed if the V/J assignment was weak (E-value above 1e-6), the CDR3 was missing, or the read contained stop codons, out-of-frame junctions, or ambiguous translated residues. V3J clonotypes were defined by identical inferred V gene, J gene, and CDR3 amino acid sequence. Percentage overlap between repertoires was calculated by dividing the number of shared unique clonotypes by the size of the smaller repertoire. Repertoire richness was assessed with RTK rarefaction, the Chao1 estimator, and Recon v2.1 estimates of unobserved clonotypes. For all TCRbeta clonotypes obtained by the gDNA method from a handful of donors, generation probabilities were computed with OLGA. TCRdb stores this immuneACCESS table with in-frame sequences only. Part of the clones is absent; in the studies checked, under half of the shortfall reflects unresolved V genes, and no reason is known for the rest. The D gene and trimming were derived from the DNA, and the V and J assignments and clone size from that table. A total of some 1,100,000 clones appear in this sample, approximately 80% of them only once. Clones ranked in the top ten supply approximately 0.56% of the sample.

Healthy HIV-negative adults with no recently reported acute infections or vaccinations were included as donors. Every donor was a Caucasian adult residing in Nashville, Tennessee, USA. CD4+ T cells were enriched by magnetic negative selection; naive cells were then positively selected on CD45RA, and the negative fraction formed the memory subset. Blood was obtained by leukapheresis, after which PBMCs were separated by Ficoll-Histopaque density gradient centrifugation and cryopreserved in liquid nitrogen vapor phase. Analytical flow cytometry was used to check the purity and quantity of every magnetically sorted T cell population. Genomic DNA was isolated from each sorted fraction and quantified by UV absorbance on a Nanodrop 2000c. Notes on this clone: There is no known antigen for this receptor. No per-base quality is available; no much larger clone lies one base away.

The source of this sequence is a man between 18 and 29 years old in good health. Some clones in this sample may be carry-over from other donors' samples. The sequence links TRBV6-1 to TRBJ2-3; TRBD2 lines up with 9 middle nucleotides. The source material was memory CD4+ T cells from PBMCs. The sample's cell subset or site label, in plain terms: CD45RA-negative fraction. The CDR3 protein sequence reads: CASSEAGLAYPTDTQYF. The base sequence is TGTGCCAGCAGTGAAGCGGGACTAGCTTATCCCACAGATACGCAGTATTTT.